These T cell receptor beta chains were read from a single sample in a study of memory CD4+ T cells and cytomegalovirus serostatus. Repertoires were generated with immunoSEQ multiplex PCR, while TCRdb's copy carries only in-frame clones and drops some. This sample carries roughly 60,000 clones, more than 70% of them seen once, and the ten largest clones take approximately 0.81%. Sequenced input: memory CD4+ T cells from blood. The receptors stem from an adult in good health and CMV-seronegative. The CDR3 runs from the conserved cysteine through the conserved F or W. The D gene is left open where the match is weak. Size values are once, few and many counts, or a class for expanded clones, and some rows have none.

D	length	size	V	J	CDR3	DNA
TRBD2	16	.	TRBV4-2	TRBJ2-5	CASSQRLAGGPETQYF	TGTGCCAGCAGCCAAAGACTAGCGGGGGGGCCGGAGACCCAGTACTTC
.	15	.	TRBV6-5	TRBJ2-3	CASSLGGHMTDTQYF	TGTGCCAGCAGTCTTGGGGGGCATATGACAGATACGCAGTATTTT
TRBD2	16	once	TRBV2	TRBJ2-3	CASSTSGRVSTDTQYF	TGTGCCAGCAGTACTAGCGGGAGGGTTAGCACAGATACGCAGTATTTT
.	12	.	TRBV4-2	TRBJ2-1	CASSQEGNEQFF	TGTGCCAGCAGCCAAGAGGGAAATGAGCAGTTCTTC
.	12	few	TRBV19	TRBJ1-1	CASSRQNTEAFF	TGTGCCAGTAGTCGACAGAACACTGAAGCTTTCTTT
.	17	few	TRBV18	TRBJ1-1	CASSPLAAGGAGTEAFF	TGTGCCAGCTCACCACTCGCCGCCGGGGGGGCTGGCACTGAAGCTTTCTTT
.	16	.	TRBV9	TRBJ2-2	CASSVGQGTNTGELFF	TGTGCCAGCAGCGTAGGTCAGGGGACGAACACCGGGGAGCTGTTTTTT
TRBD2	16	.	TRBV27	TRBJ2-7	CASSFLASGRAHEQYF	TGTGCCAGCAGTTTTTTGGCTAGCGGGAGGGCCCACGAGCAGTACTTC
.	14	.	TRBV28	TRBJ1-3	CASGTSGTGNTIYF	TGTGCCAGCGGAACTTCAGGGACTGGAAACACCATATATTTT
TRBD2	13	.	TRBV5-1	TRBJ2-5	CASREQGGETQYF	TGCGCCAGCAGGGAGCAGGGAGGGGAGACCCAGTACTTC
.	13	.	TRBV6-1	TRBJ1-1	CASSADRQREAFF	TGTGCCAGCAGTGCGGACAGACAAAGGGAAGCTTTCTTT
.	13	.	TRBV30	TRBJ1-2	CAWNGDANYGYTF	TGTGCCTGGAATGGGGACGCTAACTATGGCTACACCTTC
TRBD2	19	.	TRBV18	TRBJ2-5	CASSPTGTSGGALTGTQYF	TGTGCCAGCTCACCCACCGGGACTAGCGGGGGGGCCCTGACCGGGACCCAGTACTTC
.	14	few	TRBV6-6	TRBJ2-7	CASSFSGISYEQYF	TGTGCCAGCAGTTTCTCAGGAATATCCTACGAGCAGTACTTC
.	14	once	TRBV5-1	TRBJ1-1	CASSSGTMNTEAFF	TGCGCCAGCAGCTCGGGGACTATGAACACTGAAGCTTTCTTT
.	15	once	TRBV5-8	TRBJ1-5	CASSPIAGPNQPQHF	TGTGCCAGCAGCCCAATAGCGGGGCCGAATCAGCCCCAGCATTTT
.	16	few	TRBV9	TRBJ2-7	CASSQRGEINAYEQYF	TGTGCCAGCAGCCAGCGAGGGGAGATTAACGCCTACGAGCAGTACTTC
.	12	.	TRBV5-4	TRBJ2-5	CASSLWGETQYF	TGTGCCAGCAGCCTCTGGGGAGAGACCCAGTACTTC
.	14	few	TRBV29-1	TRBJ2-2	CSVQPSTNTGELFF	TGCAGCGTTCAGCCATCTACGAACACCGGGGAGCTGTTTTTT
.	14	.	TRBV19	TRBJ2-3	CASHRGGTWDTQYF	TGTGCCAGTCACAGGGGGGGCACATGGGATACGCAGTATTTT
.	16	.	TRBV10-3	TRBJ2-3	CATTPYKTGSTDTQYF	TGTGCCACCACCCCCTACAAGACGGGGAGCACAGATACGCAGTATTTT
TRBD1	15	.	TRBV29-1	TRBJ2-5	CSAALRGPLQETQYF	TGCAGCGCCGCCTTAAGGGGGCCCCTCCAAGAGACCCAGTACTTC
.	13	.	TRBV6-6	TRBJ1-2	CASSRGWEGGYTF	TGTGCCAGTTCCCGGGGCTGGGAAGGTGGCTACACCTTC
TRBD1	16	few	TRBV18	TRBJ1-2	CASSPRPRGQFYGYTF	TGTGCCAGCTCACCACGGCCAAGGGGACAGTTCTATGGCTACACCTTC
.	15	once	TRBV5-1	TRBJ1-3	CASSLAGFSGNTIYF	TGCGCCAGCAGCTTGGCGGGGTTCTCTGGAAACACCATATATTTT
TRBD1	15	once	TRBV30	TRBJ2-7	CAWSMLQGQSYEQYF	TGTGCCTGGAGTATGTTACAGGGACAGAGTTACGAGCAGTACTTC
TRBD2	11	.	TRBV2	TRBJ2-1	CASESAGVQFF	TGTGCCAGCGAAAGTGCGGGGGTGCAGTTCTTC
.	14	.	TRBV2	TRBJ1-2	CASRRDTGGYGYTF	TGTGCCAGCAGGCGGGACACTGGGGGCTATGGCTACACCTTC
.	12	.	TRBV28	TRBJ2-7	CASSLTRGEQYF	TGTGCCAGCAGTTTAACGCGGGGCGAGCAGTACTTC
TRBD2	16	.	TRBV6-6	TRBJ2-2	CASSNTGTSDTGELFF	TGTGCCAGCAGTAACACCGGGACTAGCGACACCGGGGAGCTGTTTTTT
TRBD1	17	.	TRBV2	TRBJ2-1	CASNGGRGRQVGNEQFF	TGTGCCAGCAACGGCGGCAGGGGGCGCCAAGTTGGGAATGAGCAGTTCTTC
.	16	.	TRBV7-9	TRBJ1-5	CASSLAGGARNQPQHF	TGTGCCAGCAGCTTAGCCGGGGGGGCGCGGAATCAGCCCCAGCATTTT
.	14	few	TRBV7-3	TRBJ2-5	CASSRNGGQETQYF	TGTGCCAGCAGCCGGAATGGAGGTCAAGAGACCCAGTACTTC
TRBD2	13	.	TRBV28	TRBJ2-1	CASAGGGYNEQFF	TGTGCCAGCGCGGGAGGGGGCTACAATGAGCAGTTCTTC
TRBD1	18	.	TRBV7-3	TRBJ2-2	CASSLAGPTGVGTGELFF	TGTGCCAGCAGCTTAGCCGGCCCCACAGGGGTCGGCACCGGGGAGCTGTTTTTT
TRBD1	16	few	TRBV7-8	TRBJ2-7	CASSFGTAGSSYEQYF	TGTGCCAGCAGCTTTGGGACAGCTGGGAGCTCCTACGAGCAGTACTTC
TRBD1	15	.	TRBV11-2	TRBJ1-5	CASSLEADRGQPQHF	TGTGCCAGCAGCTTAGAGGCGGACAGGGGACAGCCCCAGCATTTT
.	13	.	TRBV19	TRBJ2-3	CASSRGISDTQYF	TGTGCCAGTAGTCGTGGGATCTCAGATACGCAGTATTTT
.	12	.	TRBV7-8	TRBJ2-5	CASSMRGETQYF	TGTGCCAGCAGCATGAGGGGTGAGACCCAGTACTTC
.	17	.	TRBV5-1	TRBJ2-5	CASSRNTGRGMGETQYF	TGCGCCAGCAGCCGAAATACGGGCAGGGGAATGGGTGAGACCCAGTACTTC
.	14	.	TRBV5-1	TRBJ2-5	CASSSDVLQETQYF	TGCGCCAGCAGCTCGGACGTACTGCAAGAGACCCAGTACTTC
TRBD1	14	.	TRBV6-1	TRBJ1-2	CASSEWTGGYGYTF	TGTGCCAGCAGTGAGTGGACAGGGGGCTATGGCTACACCTTC